The subject of this entry is one T cell receptor (beta chain). This clone has only a few counts. This clone's antigen is unknown. No quality values exist for individual bases; no much larger clone is one base distant. This specimen's time point label, per the study, means: baseline before first vaccination. Vaccinee samples were obtained from the UK trials COV001 and COV002, which included a single-blind randomized controlled phase 2/3 trial of AZD1222 (ChAdOx1 nCoV-19) in healthy adults. For TCRbeta chain sequencing, PBMC samples from trial participants were taken at day 0 and at day 28 after the second dose. V loses 5 bases at its end and J loses 3 bases; junction bases beyond the gene matches: 5. According to the germline V gene, CDR1 reads SGHTA and CDR2 reads FQGNSA. The CDR3 spans 16 residues, from the cysteine through the phenylalanine. CDR3 DNA only is kept here, 48 bases in frame from base 1.

These data are taken from a study of T cell responses to AZD1222 COVID-19 vaccine (dated by TCRdb to about 2021). About the full investigation: AZD1222 recipients whose second dose came at about 4 weeks and those whose second dose came at about 12 weeks were combined into one group, since spike-specific TCR depth and breadth did not differ between the two schedules. TCR sequencing was performed for approximately 240 trial participants, of whom around 200 were given two doses of AZD1222 and some 26 were given two doses of MenACWY control vaccine. Trial participants were enrolled by age into subgroups of 18-55, 56-69 and 70-plus years, and 148, 28 and 57 TCR-sequenced participants, respectively, were included in these subgroups. The research as a whole found: Because no samples from the day 14 peak response were available, repertoires could be characterized only after the peak T cell response. The 56-69-year group was small, and its depth increase did not reach significance, likely because of low power. Nearly half of unique spike-specific TCRs reportedly recognized epitopes outside regions mutated in the B.1.351 and B.1.1.7 variants. Participants were mostly white British and included more females than males, and it was suggested by the authors that clonal diversity may have been underestimated. The whole spike protein was spanned by vaccine-associated CD4 TCRs, and dominant responses were seen in regions 160-218 and 743-854. Conclusions about previously exposed vaccinees were limited because only six AZD1222 recipients were SARS-CoV-2 seropositive at baseline. Spike-specific TCR breadth and depth rose significantly after two AZD1222 doses compared with day 0 and with MenACWY recipients.

The CDR3 regions of human TCRbeta chains were subjected to immunosequencing. The published analysis was carried out like this. TCRs in the repertoires were compared against a reference library of SARS-CoV-2-specific TCRs that had been generated with the MIRA antigen-specificity platform. Breadth was defined as the fraction of unique TCRs that were SARS-CoV-2-associated, and depth was defined as the fraction of total T cells that were SARS-CoV-2-associated. Using the MIRA data, each spike-specific TCR was assigned both to the spike region to which the TCR was reactive and to a CD4 or CD8 class. Log10-transformed breadth and depth values were compared by one-way ANOVA with Sidak's multiple comparisons tests. What TCRdb holds here is the immuneACCESS table cut down to in-frame rearrangements. Part of the clones is not present; checked against another copy, under half of the missing clones reflect an unresolved V gene, and the others are unexplained. V, J and clone size were drawn from that table, and D and trimming were deduced from the DNA. This sample holds about 98,000 clones; 80% to 85% were observed only once. The ten biggest clones cover approximately 15% of the sample.

The chain joins TRBV7-2 to TRBJ2-1; 12 bases in between match TRBD2. The input for sequencing was peripheral blood, taken on day 0 of AZD1222 vaccination. This clonotype was sampled from an adult in good health. The encoded CDR3 is CASSTQTSGGYNEQFF. The base sequence is TGTGCCAGCAGCACTCAGACTAGCGGGGGCTACAATGAGCAGTTCTTC. The entire variable domain, with the stretches around the CDR3 drawn from the reference TRBV7-2 and TRBJ2-1 proteins, is GAGVSQSPSNKVTEKGKDVELRCDPISGHTALYWYRQSLGQGLEFLIYFQGNSAPDKSGLPSDRFSAERTGGSVSTLTIQRTQQEDSAVYLCASSTQTSGGYNEQFFGPGTRLTVL.